One and the same sample provided the 20 T cell receptor beta chains below, sequenced in a study of regulatory T cells in long-lasting Graves disease. Time point given: newly diagnosed GD, antithyroid drugs for less than 3 months. TCR sequences were obtained from RNA taken from PBMCs. Construction of TCR beta libraries relied on iRepertoire HTBI primers and on Arm-PCR targeting CDR3 regions. TCRdb processed the multiplex PCR reads anew with MiXCR; each CDR3 protein has one entry. The sample lists about 540,000 distinct CDR3 sequences, 13% occurring once. The data also belong to a second study, concerning T cells in Graves' hyperthyroidism and ophthalmopathy.

The sequencing used peripheral blood mononuclear cells (PBMCs), collected at new diagnosis, from a patient treated with antithyroid drugs. The receptor source for this set is a man aged 25-45 years with Graves disease.

This clonotype occurred many times. This chain connects TRBV7-3 to TRBJ1-5; D is unresolved. CDR3 size: 12 residues. Germline CDR1 and CDR2: SGHTA and FQGTGA. The V gene lost 2 bases and the J gene lost 9 bases, with 8 bases spanning the gap. The CDR3, as DNA: TGTGCCAGCAGCTTACCCGGAGGGCCCCAGCATTTT. Its protein product is CASSLPGGPQHF. Filled out from reference TRBV7-3 and TRBJ1-5, the complete variable domain reads GAGVSQTPSNKVTEKGKYVELRCDPISGHTALYWYRQSLGQGPEFLIYFQGTGAADDSGLPNDRFFAVRPEGSVSTLKIQRTERGDSAVYLCASSLPGGPQHFGDGTRLSIL.

This clonotype has at least ten counts. The V call is TRBV12-3 or TRBV12-4, the J call TRBJ1-2; weak D call: TRBD1 (6 bases). The CDR3 sequence is 12 residues long. V was trimmed by 6 bases and J by 10 bases, leaving 15 bases between them. CDR3 nucleotides: TGTGCCAGCAGCCCGGACAGCCTCCACTACACCTTC. Amino acids: CASSPDSLHYTF.

The sample holds many counts of this clonotype. CDR3 DNA: TGTGCCAGCAGTTTAGGAGGAGGCGGAATCAATGAGCAGTTCTTC. This translates into CASSLGGGGINEQFF. The chain carries TRBV12-3 or TRBV12-4 and TRBJ2-1, with TRBD2 as a possible D gene (5 bases). The V end was cut by 1 base, the J end by 6 bases, with 13 bases between. The CDR3 contains 15 residues.

This clonotype was seen repeatedly, ten times or more. The V and J genes are TRBV20-1 and TRBJ1-5; no reliable D call. Germline lookup yields CDR1 DFQATT and CDR2 SNEGSKA (reference sequence). The germline V and J ends were trimmed by 3 bases and 3 bases, with 9 bases remaining between them. The CDR3 loop spans 13 amino acids. The CDR3 DNA reads TGCAGTGCTAGCCCGGGGAACAATCAGCCCCAGCATTTT. It specifies CSASPGNNQPQHF.

This clonotype was counted a few times. This chain joins TRBV30 and TRBJ2-7; D tentatively reads TRBD1 or TRBD2 (6 bases each). The germline V and J ends were trimmed by 1 base and 2 bases, with 9 bases remaining between them. The V gene's germline CDR1 is GTSNPN and CDR2 SVGIG (reference sequence). The CDR3 has 13 amino acids. The CDR3 DNA follows: TGTGCCTGGAGTGGGGGGGCGACCTACGAGCAGTACTTC. This codes for CAWSGGATYEQYF.

J is TRBJ1-4 and V is TRBV4-1; D remains ambiguous. V lost 5 bases to trimming and J lost 2 bases, with 15 bases between them. The CDR3 totals 16 residues. Germline CDR1 MGHRA, CDR2 YSYEKL. The CDR3 DNA sequence: TGCGCCAGCAGCGCCCCCACAGAGTCCACTAATGAAAAACTGTTTTTT. As protein: CASSAPTESTNEKLFF.

This clonotype showed up many times. The chain couples TRBV12-3 or TRBV12-4 to TRBJ1-2; 9 bases are shared with TRBD1. This CDR3 is built from 14 residues. V trimming: 1 base; J trimming: 8 bases; junction bases outside the gene matches: 5. In DNA form, the CDR3 reads TGTGCCAGCAGTTTAGACAGGGGGCATTTCGGCTACACCTTC. It is translated as CASSLDRGHFGYTF.

Regarding this clonotype: A much more abundant neighbour one base away suggests this may be a read error. J is TRBJ2-1 and V is TRBV5-1, with 10 bases identical to TRBD2. Germline CDR1 is SGHRS and CDR2 is YFSETQ. The CDR3 sequence is 17 residues long. The CDR3 loop reads CAGSGGRTNGLADEQFF. For the CDR3, the DNA is TGCGCCGGCAGCGGGGGACGGACAAACGGACTAGCGGACGAGCAGTTCTTC.

This clonotype has only a few counts. The V call is TRBV19, the J call TRBJ1-2, with D hard to call. Deletions cut 7 bases from V and 4 bases from J, with 16 bases between. The CDR3 contains 14 residues. Germline lookup yields CDR1 LNHDA and CDR2 SQIVND (reference sequence). CDR3 residues: CASTTRGVIYGYTF. The CDR3 region has the DNA TGTGCCAGTACCACGCGCGGGGTGATCTATGGCTACACCTTC.

This clonotype was seen many times. The CDR3 loop is CASSPHMGEAFF. Here the CDR3 DNA reads TGTGCCAGCAGTCCGCACATGGGGGAAGCTTTCTTT. This chain joins TRBV12-3 or TRBV12-4 and TRBJ1-1; D gene ambiguous. V lost 5 bases and J lost 8, with 12 bases in between. The CDR3 sequence is 12 residues long.

This clonotype appeared many times. V usage is TRBV3-1 and J usage is TRBJ2-7; 8 bases are a match to TRBD2. The CDR3 contains 14 residues. Trimming took 4 bases from V and 3 from J; bases not matched to a gene: 5. CDR1 and CDR2 from the germline V gene are LGHDT and YNNKEL (reference sequence). Written as DNA, the CDR3 is TGTGCCAGCAGCCTAGGGACTAGGATCTACGAGCAGTACTTC. This codes for CASSLGTRIYEQYF.

Comment on this clonotype: This could be a read error, since a much larger clone is one nucleotide away. The chain has TRBV20-1 and TRBJ1-1; 10 bases map to TRBD1. The CDR3 spans 15 residues. Germline V lookup: CDR1 DFQATT, CDR2 SNEGSKA (reference sequence). The CDR3 reads CSARKTGGGYTVAFF. The CDR3 nucleotides are TGCAGTGCTAGAAAGACAGGGGGCGGGTACACTGTAGCTTTCTTT.

This chain links TRBV4-1 with TRBJ2-3; D may be TRBD2 (6 bases). Trimming pared 1 base from V and 4 bases from J, leaving 15 bases between. This CDR3 is 16 amino acids long. Germline V gives CDR1 MGHRA, CDR2 YSYEKL. CDR3 sequence: CASSQGVREVPDTQYF. The CDR3, as DNA: TGCGCCAGCAGCCAAGGGGTGAGGGAGGTCCCAGATACGCAGTATTTT.

The table lists this clonotype with a count of one. At one end, the junction sequence differs from germline, possibly due to a read error. The chain recombines TRBV5-1 with TRBJ2-5; a possible D gene is TRBD2 (7 bases). CDR1 SGHRS and CDR2 YFSETQ come from the germline V gene. The CDR3 has 13 amino acids. The CDR3 loop reads CASAAGGQGTQYF. As DNA, the CDR3 is TGCGCCAGCGCGGCCGGGGGGCAAGGGACCCAGTACTTC.

Details on this clonotype: Possible read error: a much larger clone is one base away. The chain has TRBV11-2 and TRBJ2-1; tentatively, D is TRBD2 (6 bases). The CDR3 covers 14 residues. Per germline, CDR1 SGHAT and CDR2 FQNNGV. V lost 6 bases, J lost 10 bases, and 19 bases lay in between. The CDR3 is CASRPVGLPLEQFF. CDR3 DNA: TGTGCCAGCAGGCCCGTTGGACTACCCCTCGAGCAGTTCTTC. The full variable domain, rest sourced from reference TRBV11-2 and TRBJ2-1, is EAGVAQSPRYKIIEKRQSVAFWCNPISGHATLYWYQQILGQGPKLLIQFQNNGVVDDSQLPKDRFSAERLKGVDSTLKIQPAKLEDSAVYLCASRPVGLPLEQFFGPGTRLTVL.

This clonotype was seen at least ten times. The chain employs TRBV27 and TRBJ1-6; D ambiguous. This CDR3 contains 12 residues. V was pared by 8 bases and J by 7 bases, with 9 bases between. The germline V gene encodes CDR1 MNHEY and CDR2 SMNVEV (reference sequence). The CDR3 loop reads CASGILNSPLHF. CDR3 sequence (DNA): TGTGCCAGCGGAATTTTGAATTCACCCCTCCACTTT.

In regard to this clonotype: It may be a read error: a sequence one base away is much more abundant. The V gene is TRBV12-3 or TRBV12-4, the J gene TRBJ2-3; 14 bases match TRBD2. This CDR3 region has 19 residues. The DNA for the CDR3 is TGTGCCAGCAGTTTAGCCTCCGGGACTAGCGGGAGAGTTGAAGATACGCGGTATTTT. Its protein is CASSLASGTSGRVEDTRYF.

This clonotype came up many times. V and J are TRBV12-3 or TRBV12-4 and TRBJ1-5, with 7 bases lining up with TRBD1. Losses at the gene ends were 5 bases for V and 3 bases for J; bases not matched to a gene: 7. The CDR3 extends over 15 amino acids. The CDR3 loop reads CASSPEGTVNQPQHF. In DNA form, the CDR3 reads TGTGCCAGCAGTCCCGAGGGGACAGTCAATCAGCCCCAGCATTTT.

The table lists this clonotype with a few counts. This rearrangement joins TRBV6-1 to TRBJ2-7; perhaps TRBD2 as D (5 bases). The CDR3 is made up of 14 amino acids. Germline V CDR1 and CDR2: MNHNS, SASEGT. Between the trimmed V and J ends, which lost 6 bases and 2 bases, there was a span of 14 bases. Here the CDR3 reads CASSTTDGTYEQYF. CDR3 nucleotides: TGTGCCAGCAGCACTACCGACGGGACCTACGAGCAGTACTTC.

This clonotype was counted at least ten times. This sequence joins TRBV20-1 and TRBJ2-7, with 8 positions matching TRBD1. CDR3 length: 16 amino acids. Germline values: CDR1 DFQATT, CDR2 SNEGSKA (reference sequence). V trimming: 2 bases; J trimming: 0 bases; junction bases outside the gene matches: 9. Here the CDR3 DNA reads TGCAGTGCTAGATTGGGGGACAGGTTTAGCTCCTACGAGCAGTACTTC. Translated: CSARLGDRFSSYEQYF.